What follows describes a single T cell receptor (beta chain). Its matching antigen is unknown. The protocol was immunoSEQ multiplex PCR, while the TCRdb copy is restricted to in-frame clones and leaves out a portion. The sample includes 12,000 or so clones, approximately 90% of them seen just once. The data were obtained in a study of blood T cell dynamics during melanoma immunotherapy. The study's findings and limits: Whether repertoire-driving clones were melanoma-specific could not be determined.

This CDR3 is 15 amino acids long. Time point noted: week 3, after first cycle of checkpoint inhibitor. Patients had no prior systemic cancer treatment, immunosuppressants or other active cancers. The source is a human donor with melanoma. The sample in question was blood, obtained from a patient treated with checkpoint blockade. The chain is built from TRBV21-1 and TRBJ2-7; the DNA was not compared with TRBD1, the D call given in the table. TRBV21-1 is shown as a pseudogene. The CDR3 loop is CASSKAQGAIYEQYF. CDR3 DNA: TGTGCCAGCAGCAAAGCGCAGGGGGCAATCTACGAGCAGTACTTC.